Below are 26 T cell receptor beta chains sequenced from a single sample in a study of T cell responses to AZD1222 COVID-19 vaccine. Clones were read by immunoSEQ multiplex PCR, and TCRdb kept only the in-frame ones, dropping some. This sample yields approximately 140,000 clones, of which about 89% are seen a single time; 5.1% belongs to the top ten. The material was peripheral blood, obtained on day 0 of AZD1222 vaccination. Receptors originate from an adult in good health.

This chain connects TRBV19 to TRBJ2-3; unclear D gene. V shed 5 bases and J shed 0 bases, with 6 bases lying between them. This CDR3 is 13 amino acids long. Germline CDR1 and CDR2: LNHDA and SQIVND (reference sequence). The CDR3 coding sequence is TGTGCCAGTAGTGAGGACAGCACAGATACGCAGTATTTT. Translation gives CASSEDSTDTQYF.

The chain carries TRBV7-9 and TRBJ2-7; tentatively, D is TRBD2 (5 bases). With 6 bases removed from V and 10 bases from J, the gap between germline ends came to 16 bases. The germline CDR1 and CDR2 sequences are SEHNR and FQNEAQ (reference sequence). CDR3 length: 12 amino acids. The CDR3 is CASSPRDSAQYF. The CDR3, as DNA: TGTGCCAGCAGTCCGAGGGATTCGGCTCAGTACTTC.

The chain combines TRBV2 with TRBJ1-5; D might be TRBD1 (6 bases). This CDR3 has 14 amino acids. Germline V gene lookup returns CDR1 SNHLY and CDR2 FYNNEI. Trimming removed 4 bases from V and 6 bases from J, with 13 bases in between. CDR3 protein: CASSVGQGGQPQHF. In DNA, the CDR3 is TGTGCCAGCAGTGTGGGACAAGGTGGTCAGCCCCAGCATTTT. The full variable domain, its missing parts supplied by reference TRBV2 and TRBJ1-5, is EPEVTQTPSHQVTQMGQEVILRCVPISNHLYFYWYRQILGQKVEFLVSFYNNEISEKSEIFDDQFSVERPDGSNFTLKIRSTKLEDSAMYFCASSVGQGGQPQHFGDGTRLSIL.

The rearrangement links TRBV11-3 to TRBJ2-2, with 7 nucleotides matching TRBD1. CDR1 and CDR2 (germline): SGHNT, YENEEA. The CDR3 has 17 amino acids. The trim removed 5 bases at V and 7 bases at J, leaving 16 bases unmatched. CDR3 sequence reads: CASSTGAPGGWIGELFF. CDR3 in DNA: TGTGCCAGCAGCACAGGGGCCCCCGGCGGGTGGATCGGGGAGCTGTTTTTT.

The rearrangement uses TRBV18 and TRBJ2-5, with 8 positions matching TRBD1. This CDR3 has 15 residues. The V segment lost 1 base and the J segment 11 bases; nucleotides outside the gene matches: 12. Germline V gives CDR1 KGHSH, CDR2 LQKENI. CDR3 DNA sequence: TGTGCCAGCTCACCACATCAGGGGGCCGATCTGGAGCAGTACTTC. Its protein is CASSPHQGADLEQYF.

The CDR3 coding sequence is TGTGCCAGCGGTCTCCGGGGACGGGATCAGCCCCAGCATTTT. It specifies CASGLRGRDQPQHF. The chain recombines TRBV2 with TRBJ1-5, with D tentatively TRBD1 (5 bases). This CDR3 has 14 residues. V was clipped by 8 bases and J by 5 bases, with 16 bases between them. Germline CDR1 and CDR2: SNHLY and FYNNEI.

The genes are TRBV7-2 and TRBJ1-2; 9 nucleotides line up with TRBD1. The CDR3 covers 13 residues. V was pared by 5 bases and J by 8 bases, with 6 bases of the junction left unmatched. Germline CDR1 and CDR2: SGHTA and FQGNSA. In DNA form, the CDR3 reads TGTGCCAGCAGCCGGGGACAGGGAGAAGGCTACACCTTC. This translates into CASSRGQGEGYTF.

The rearrangement links TRBV5-1 to TRBJ2-1; 10 nucleotides match TRBD2. Germline CDR1 and CDR2: SGHRS and YFSETQ. V was pared by 4 bases and J by 10 bases, with 14 bases of the junction left unmatched. The CDR3 runs to 16 residues. CDR3 region: CASSTLPSGSFGEQFF. As DNA, the CDR3 is TGCGCCAGCAGCACGTTGCCTAGCGGGAGTTTCGGAGAGCAGTTCTTC.

This chain's CDR3 is CASSDPTQRANTGELFF. The CDR3 DNA reads TGTGCCAGCAGTGACCCCACCCAGCGGGCGAACACCGGGGAGCTGTTTTTT. J is TRBJ2-2 and V is TRBV6-4; D is possibly TRBD2 (6 bases). The CDR3 runs 17 residues. Germline V gives CDR1 MRHNA, CDR2 SNTAGT. Trimming stripped 2 bases from V and 0 bases from J, with 13 bases between.

The chain uses TRBV18 and TRBJ1-5; TRBD1 is a possible D gene (6 bases). Germline lookup yields CDR1 KGHSH and CDR2 LQKENI. This CDR3 is built from 14 residues. The germline V and J ends were trimmed by 1 base and 6 bases, with 10 bases remaining between them. The CDR3 nucleotides are TGTGCCAGCTCACCACAGGGACAAACTCAGCCCCAGCATTTT. Its protein product is CASSPQGQTQPQHF.

Only a few counts were recorded for this clone. The chain is built from TRBV5-4 and TRBJ2-7; 11 bases line up with TRBD2. CDR3 length: 15 residues. Germline assignment: CDR1 SGHNT and CDR2 YYREEE (reference sequence). V lost 6 bases, J lost 4 bases, and 9 bases stayed unmatched. The CDR3 spells CASTPGGTSGYEQYF. The CDR3, as DNA: TGTGCCAGCACCCCTGGGGGGACTAGCGGTTACGAGCAGTACTTC.

The chain couples TRBV6-5 to TRBJ2-7, with 9 bases aligning to TRBD1. V was clipped by 8 bases and J by 2 bases; unmatched bases: 10. This CDR3 spans 15 amino acids. The germline CDR1 and CDR2 sequences are MNHEY and SVGAGI. CDR3 residues: CASYDRDREPYEQYF. In DNA form, the CDR3 reads TGTGCCAGCTATGATAGGGACAGGGAACCCTACGAGCAGTACTTC.

The chain uses TRBV7-2 and TRBJ2-7, with a possible D match to TRBD2 (5 bases). The CDR3 extends over 16 amino acids. Trimming shortened V by 5 bases and J by 9 bases, and 26 bases separated the two germline ends. From germline, CDR1 is SGHTA and CDR2 FQGNSA. CDR3 in DNA: TGTGCCAGCAGCCCCGAGGGTCCCGCGAAGGGTGTCGGGCAGTACTTC. It encodes CASSPEGPAKGVGQYF. Full variable domain (missing parts from reference TRBV7-2 and TRBJ2-7): GAGVSQSPSNKVTEKGKDVELRCDPISGHTALYWYRQSLGQGLEFLIYFQGNSAPDKSGLPSDRFSAERTGGSVSTLTIQRTQQEDSAVYLCASSPEGPAKGVGQYFGPGTRLTVT.

The chain employs TRBV18 and TRBJ1-1; possible D gene TRBD1, 6 bases. The CDR3 has 16 amino acids. Germline V gene data show CDR1 as KGHSH and CDR2 as LQKENI. The V end was cut by 3 bases, the J end by 2 bases, with 16 bases between. DNA for the CDR3: TGTGCCAGCTCACCCTCCAAAGCAGGGGTTAACACTGAAGCTTTCTTT. This codes for CASSPSKAGVNTEAFF.

The CDR3 sequence: CASSSQGSGEETQYF. The CDR3 DNA reads TGCGCCAGCAGTTCTCAAGGCTCGGGGGAAGAGACCCAGTACTTC. The rearrangement joins TRBV5-1 to TRBJ2-5, with D tentatively TRBD2 (6 bases). In germline, CDR1 is SGHRS, CDR2 YFSETQ. V shed 5 bases and J shed 3 bases, with 17 bases lying between them. The CDR3 covers 15 residues.

The table lists this clone with a count of one. The chain links TRBV12-5 to TRBJ1-2; the D is unclear. Germline V gene data show CDR1 as LGHNT and CDR2 as FRNRAP. This CDR3 is built from 11 residues. With 4 bases removed from V and 8 bases from J, the gap between germline ends came to 8 bases. This CDR3 is CASGSDGGYTF. The CDR3 DNA is TGTGCTAGTGGTTCCGACGGAGGCTACACCTTC. Full variable domain (rest looked up from reference TRBV12-5 and TRBJ1-2): DARVTQTPRHKVTEMGQEVTMRCQPILGHNTVFWYRQTMMQGLELLAYFRNRAPLDDSGMPKDRFSAEMPDATLATLKIQPSEPRDSAVYFCASGSDGGYTFGSGTRLTVV.

This sequence joins TRBV7-2 and TRBJ1-6, with unresolved D. This CDR3 is 14 amino acids long. Trimming stripped 5 bases from V and 5 bases from J, with 10 bases between. Germline V gene sequence: CDR1 SGHTA, CDR2 FQGNSA. In DNA, the CDR3 is TGTGCCAGCAGCCCTGGGTCCCATAATTCACCCCTCCACTTT. Amino acid sequence: CASSPGSHNSPLHF.

The V call is TRBV1, the J call TRBJ2-2; the D call TRBD1 from the table was never checked on the DNA. TRBV1 is labeled a pseudogene. CDR3 length equals 17 residues. CDR3 sequence reads: CTSSQDQRDRPPGELFF. CDR3 coding DNA: TGCACCAGCAGCCAAGATCAGAGGGACAGACCACCGGGAGAGCTGTTTTTT.

V and J are TRBV7-6 and TRBJ2-3; tentatively, D is TRBD1 or TRBD2 (6 bases each). The CDR3 covers 16 residues. With 3 bases removed from V and 4 bases from J, the gap between germline ends came to 17 bases. The germline gives CDR1 SGHVS, CDR2 FNYEAQ. The DNA for the CDR3 is TGTGCCAGCAGCTTCCCCGAAGGGGGGTCTTCAGATACGCAGTATTTT. It specifies CASSFPEGGSSDTQYF.

The chain joins TRBV27 to TRBJ1-5, with 10 positions matching TRBD1. CDR3 length equals 17 residues. Germline V CDR1 and CDR2: MNHEY, SMNVEV (reference sequence). With 0 bases clipped from V and 4 bases from J, the junction kept 6 bases outside the gene matches. DNA for the CDR3: TGTGCCAGCAGTTTATCGCGGGGGGACAGGGGTAATCAGCCCCAGCATTTT. It encodes CASSLSRGDRGNQPQHF.

The chain joins TRBV11-2 to TRBJ2-7, with 8 bases identical to TRBD1. With V trimmed by 5 bases and J by 4 bases, 16 bases remained unmatched. This CDR3 comprises 17 residues. The V gene's germline CDR1 is SGHAT and CDR2 FQNNGV. CDR3 loop: CASSLPLPGGKTYEQYF. In DNA, the CDR3 is TGTGCCAGCAGCCTCCCCCTTCCAGGGGGCAAGACTTACGAGCAGTACTTC.

The chain recombines TRBV15 with TRBJ2-1; 9 bases are shared with TRBD2. CDR3 length equals 15 residues. V dropped 2 bases and J dropped 4; count of bases not matched to a gene: 3. CDR1 and CDR2 (germline): LNHNV, YYDKDF (reference sequence). The DNA for the CDR3 is TGTGCCACCAGCAGACAGCGGGAGGTATACAATGAGCAGTTCTTC. The encoded protein is CATSRQREVYNEQFF.

This chain uses TRBV5-4 with TRBJ1-1; D is perhaps TRBD1 (5 bases). The CDR3 covers 15 residues. Between the trimmed V and J ends, which lost 0 bases and 3 bases, there was a span of 12 bases. Germline V CDR1 and CDR2: SGHNT, YYREEE (reference sequence). CDR3 sequence reads: CASSLARQGHTEAFF. The CDR3 nucleotides read TGTGCCAGCAGCTTGGCCCGGCAGGGTCACACTGAAGCTTTCTTT.

V and J are TRBV6-5 and TRBJ2-5; the D gene is possibly TRBD1 (6 bases). The V end was cut by 6 bases, the J end by 5 bases, with 13 bases between. The length of the CDR3 is 13 residues. Germline CDR1 is MNHEY and CDR2 is SVGAGI. The CDR3 DNA follows: TGTGCCAGCAGACAGGGTCTCATCGAGACCCAGTACTTC. Amino acids: CASRQGLIETQYF.

The rearrangement uses TRBV23-1 and TRBJ2-6; perhaps TRBD1 as D (7 bases). TRBV23-1 is annotated as an ORF whose role is uncertain. The CDR3 contains 16 residues. V was shortened by 11 bases and J by 1 base, with 18 bases between the two germline ends. The CDR3 sequence is CAGGTDVMSGANVLTF. The CDR3 nucleotides read TGCGCCGGCGGGACAGATGTGATGTCTGGGGCCAACGTCCTGACTTTC.

This clone appeared once. The chain links TRBV5-1 to TRBJ2-1; 8 nucleotides line up with TRBD1. CDR1 SGHRS and CDR2 YFSETQ come from the germline V gene. The ends lost 5 bases at V and 5 bases at J; junction bases unmatched: 12. The CDR3 is 16 residues long. CDR3 bases: TGCGCCAGCAGGCTCCTCGGGAGACAGGGGAACAATGAGCAGTTCTTC. Translating it yields CASRLLGRQGNNEQFF.